This T cell receptor beta chain originates from a study of Ad26.COV2.S vaccination and SARS-CoV-2 variants (dated by TCRdb to 2020 to 2023). Study-level background: Donors in the vaccine arm were drawn from COV1001, a phase I-IIa trial of Ad26.COV2.S in healthy adults that was multicentre, randomized, double-blind and placebo-controlled. Investigators did not know the trial group allocation while performing experiments and assessing outcomes. Ad26.COV2.S was administered intramuscularly at 5 x 10^10 or 1 x 10^11 viral particles, either as a single shot or as two shots given 56 days apart. Sequencing of the TCRbeta repertoire served to evaluate the specificity and breadth of SARS-CoV-2-reactive T cell receptors following Ad26.COV2.S vaccination. Trial participants were randomized into five groups of five: low-dose or high-dose Ad26.COV2.S given once or twice, or placebo on both occasions. A total of 32 samples were included in the TCR-sequenced set, comprising roughly 19 Ad26.COV2.S vaccine recipients, 5 placebo recipients and 8 SARS-CoV-2 convalescent individuals. Overall results and qualifications from the work: The authors noted that total T cell responses may have been underestimated by the TCR breadth and depth analyses. After vaccination, spike-specific CD8+ and CD4+ T cell responses were reported to show substantial breadth. Non-spike TCR breadth was comparable between vaccine and placebo recipients, consistent with the vaccine containing only spike. The study was not powered for comparison of responses between vaccine doses or regimens. Compared with placebo recipients, Ad26.COV2.S recipients showed higher spike-specific TCR breadth (P = 0.0014).

The immunoSEQ Assay was the method used to sequence TCRbeta CDR3 regions. After extraction, genomic DNA underwent amplification by bias-controlled multiplex PCR, followed by high-throughput sequencing. The study's processing was this. To quantify the absolute abundance of every unique TCRbeta CDR3 region, sequences were collapsed and filtered. T cell fraction was estimated by normalization of TCRbeta template counts to usable DNA, with usable DNA being measured through amplification of reference genes present in all nucleated cells. Repertoire TCRs were annotated as SARS-CoV-2-specific when V gene, CDR3 amino acid sequence and J gene were exactly matched to a known reactive TCR set. The reference SARS-CoV-2 TCR set was obtained from MIRA and was filtered for enrichment in COVID-19-positive ImmuneCODE repertoires, whereby public or cross-reactive TCRs were removed. Based on the MIRA antigens, annotated TCRs were further analysed at the level of specific ORF or position within ORF. Breadth was defined as the number of annotated unique rearrangements divided by the total number of unique productive rearrangements, and depth was defined as the summed frequency of the annotated unique rearrangements. TCR breadth was compared between groups using two-sided Wilcoxon rank-sum tests. Sourced from immuneACCESS, this table was stored by TCRdb with only in-frame sequences that have V and J called. A share of the clones is absent; for the studies checked, an unresolved V gene accounts for under half, and the remainder has no known explanation. V and J calls and clone size follow that table, whereas D and trimming were derived from the DNA. The sample table holds over 400,000 clones, of which 89% were seen once. The top ten constitute about 2.7% of the sample.

The V and J ends are trimmed by 0 bases and 1 base, leaving 10 bases between them. The CDR3 runs 16 residues from the cysteine to the phenylalanine. The retained sequence is limited to the CDR3, 48 bases, with the frame set at the first base. Reading the germline V gene (reference sequence) gives CDR1 LGHDT and CDR2 YNNKEL. On this clone: The target of this receptor is not known. Base qualities are not provided; no much larger clone lies one nucleotide away.

Read against the paper, the sample's treatment or condition label means: over 15 received Ad26.COV2.S at low or high dose, single or two shots; roughly five received placebo; per-sample allocation not given. Repertoires of vaccine and placebo recipients were sequenced from samples collected on day 63 after the first injection. Cohort 1b enrolled about two dozen adults aged 18-55 years at a single site in Boston, USA, between 29 July and 7 August 2020. Ad26.COV2.S was a replication-incompetent adenovirus type 26 vector expressing a prefusion-stabilized SARS-CoV-2 spike protein from the original Wuhan strain.

Here the sequenced sample was peripheral blood, taken in a trial of Ad26.COV2.S vaccine versus placebo. The receptor was isolated from a person between 18 and 65 years old who received the Ad26.COV2.S COVID-19 vaccine or a placebo. The rearranged chain carries TRBV3-1 (or the pseudogene TRBV3-2) and TRBJ2-1, and perhaps TRBD2 as D gene, on 6 matching bases. The nucleotide sequence reads TGTGCCAGCAGCCAAGACTCAGGACTATCCTACAATGAGCAGTTCTTC. It translates to CASSQDSGLSYNEQFF.